This entry describes one T cell receptor (beta chain). Germline V CDR1 and CDR2: SGHRS, YFSETQ. The CDR3 totals 14 residues. The V end lost 8 bases, the J end lost 4 bases, and 17 bases lay between the germline ends. This sample stems from a study of blood T cell repertoires in COVID-19. Whole-study context: The United States, Italy and Spain provided the acute and convalescent COVID-19 samples.

Measured with immunoSEQ multiplex PCR; TCRdb has only the in-frame clones, and not every one. The sample has about 260,000 clones; under 90% are singletons. The V gene is TRBV5-1, the J gene TRBJ2-3; possible D gene TRBD2, 5 bases. The sequence was collected from a man aged 55 to 70 with acute or convalescent COVID-19. What was sequenced was peripheral blood. The CDR3 DNA follows: TGCGCCAGTAGAATTGAGGAGGTCTCAGATACGCAGTATTTT. Amino acid sequence: CASRIEEVSDTQYF.